What follows are 29 T cell receptor beta chains derived from one specimen sequenced in a study of blood T cell repertoires in COVID-19. The table came from immunoSEQ multiplex PCR; TCRdb's copy has only in-frame clones and leaves some out. In the table there are 130,000 to 150,000 clones, around three quarters of which are singletons. The sample consisted of peripheral blood. These receptors originate from a man aged 60-69 years with acute or convalescent COVID-19.

This chain links TRBV6-6 with TRBJ2-3; 8 nucleotides match TRBD1. V lost 6 bases and J lost 7; bases outside the gene matches: 12. The V gene's germline CDR1 is MNHNY and CDR2 SVGAGI (reference sequence). This CDR3 is built from 15 residues. The DNA of the CDR3 is TGTGCCAGCAGCAACCCCGAGGACAGGGCTAATACGCAGTATTTT. This translates into CASSNPEDRANTQYF.

This sequence joins TRBV6-1 and TRBJ2-6, with D possibly TRBD1 on 6 matching bases. V lost 4 bases to trimming and J lost 1 base, with 11 bases between them. Germline CDR1 MNHNS, CDR2 SASEGT. The CDR3 length is 16 residues. CDR3: CASSGGPPSGANVLTF. DNA for the CDR3: TGTGCCAGCAGTGGGGGGCCCCCGTCTGGGGCCAACGTCCTGACTTTC.

V and J are TRBV4-1 and TRBJ2-3; 8 bases map to TRBD1. Trimming cost V 4 bases and J 2 bases; bases outside gene matches: 5. Germline V gives CDR1 MGHRA, CDR2 YSYEKL. The CDR3 runs to 15 residues. The CDR3 DNA follows: TGCGCCAGCAGCCCAGGGACAGGATTCACAGATACGCAGTATTTT. This gives the protein CASSPGTGFTDTQYF.

The V gene is TRBV5-6, the J gene TRBJ2-7, with 7 positions matching TRBD1. The trim removed 4 bases at V and 5 bases at J, leaving 9 bases unmatched. Germline V gene sequence: CDR1 SGHDT, CDR2 YYEEEE. This CDR3 is 14 amino acids long. CDR3 sequence reads: CASSPLTGSHEQYF. The CDR3 DNA follows: TGTGCCAGCAGCCCTCTGACAGGGAGCCACGAGCAGTACTTC.

This clone was counted between two and nine times. The chain links TRBV28 to TRBJ2-5; no firm D call. Germline loops: CDR1 MDHEN, CDR2 SYDVKM. The CDR3 loop spans 13 amino acids. Trimming shortened V by 5 bases and J by 1 base, and 8 bases separated the two germline ends. CDR3 bases: TGTGCCAGCAGTATCCCTAGCCAAGAGACCCAGTACTTC. It translates to CASSIPSQETQYF.

The chain is built from TRBV6-5 and TRBJ2-7; TRBD1 matches 10 bases. Losses at the gene ends were 7 bases for V and 5 bases for J; bases not matched to a gene: 8. The CDR3 extends over 14 amino acids. CDR1 and CDR2 (germline): MNHEY, SVGAGI. The CDR3 loop is CASTRDRGSHEQYF. The CDR3 DNA follows: TGTGCCAGCACTAGGGACAGGGGTAGCCACGAGCAGTACTTC.

The chain recombines TRBV18 with TRBJ1-1; D call uncertain. The V end was cut by 3 bases, the J end by 1 base, with 12 bases between. The V gene's germline CDR1 is KGHSH and CDR2 LQKENI. This CDR3 spans 15 amino acids. The CDR3 loop is CASSPPAGRNTEAFF. CDR3 sequence (DNA): TGTGCCAGCTCACCCCCAGCAGGAAGGAACACTGAAGCTTTCTTT. Based on the CDR3 plus reference TRBV18 and TRBJ1-1, the full variable domain is NAGVMQNPRHLVRRRGQEARLRCSPMKGHSHVYWYRQLPEEGLKFMVYLQKENIIDESGMPKERFSAEFPKEGPSILRIQQVVRGDSAAYFCASSPPAGRNTEAFFGQGTRLTVV.

The chain joins TRBV6-5 to TRBJ2-7; TRBD1 might be the D (5 bases). This CDR3 contains 13 residues. Germline V gene sequence: CDR1 MNHEY, CDR2 SVGAGI. V lost 2 bases and J 1 base, leaving 6 bases between the germline ends. In DNA, the CDR3 is TGTGCCAGCAGTTACGACAGATCCTACGAGCAGTACTTC. This codes for CASSYDRSYEQYF.

This clone occurred once. The gene calls are TRBV28 and TRBJ2-5, with TRBD1 identical over 10 bases. CDR3 size: 13 residues. Germline CDR1 reads MDHEN; CDR2 reads SYDVKM. V shed 8 bases and J 3 bases; nucleotides not matched to a gene: 3. The CDR3 here is CASRQGAEETQYF. The CDR3, as DNA: TGTGCCAGCCGACAGGGGGCAGAAGAGACCCAGTACTTC.

V and J are TRBV3-1 (or the pseudogene TRBV3-2) and TRBJ2-4, with 7 bases fitting TRBD1. CDR1 LGHDT and CDR2 YNNKEL come from the germline V gene (reference sequence). This CDR3 has 15 residues. V was pared by 1 base and J by 3 bases, with 3 bases of the junction left unmatched. The CDR3 reads CASSQGQGYKNIQYF. CDR3 bases: TGTGCCAGCAGCCAAGGACAGGGTTACAAAAACATTCAGTACTTC.

This clone appeared a few times. This rearrangement joins TRBV6-5 to TRBJ1-6; 7 nucleotides line up with TRBD1. In germline, CDR1 is MNHEY, CDR2 SVGAGI. The CDR3 extends over 14 amino acids. Trimming took 6 bases from V and 9 from J; bases not matched to a gene: 8. The CDR3, as DNA: TGTGCCAGCAGCACCGACAGGGTCGGTTCACCCCTCCACTTT. It yields the protein CASSTDRVGSPLHF.

In its sample, this clone was seen once. V and J are TRBV5-4 and TRBJ2-7; maybe TRBD2 (5 bases). The CDR3 is made up of 13 amino acids. The germline V gene has CDR1 SGHNT and CDR2 YYREEE (reference sequence). V was clipped by 1 base and J by 3 bases, with 8 bases between them. DNA for the CDR3: TGTGCCAGCAGCTTGCGGGGAGTCTACGAGCAGTACTTC. Protein: CASSLRGVYEQYF.

The chain joins TRBV5-1 to TRBJ1-1; TRBD1 matches at 8 bases. CDR3 size: 15 residues. Trimming removed 0 bases from V and 4 bases from J; junction bases left unmatched: 5. The germline V gene encodes CDR1 SGHRS and CDR2 YFSETQ. In DNA, the CDR3 is TGCGCCAGCAGCTTGGGGGGGACAGGCAGCACTGAAGCTTTCTTT. Its translation is CASSLGGTGSTEAFF.

In this sample, this clone turned up a few times. The chain recombines TRBV11-2 with TRBJ1-5; 10 bases fit TRBD1. The germline CDR1 and CDR2 sequences are SGHAT and FQNNGV. V shed 3 bases, J shed 5 bases, and the junction held 4 bases outside the gene matches. This CDR3 contains 15 residues. CDR3 coding DNA: TGTGCCAGCAGCTTCGGGACAGGGGCTTATCAGCCCCAGCATTTT. Its translation: CASSFGTGAYQPQHF.

In regard to this clone: This same CDR3 is encoded by further DNA sequences in the sample. The V gene is TRBV3-1 (or the pseudogene TRBV3-2), the J gene TRBJ2-1, with TRBD2 matching over 8 bases. Germline V gene sequence: CDR1 LGHDT, CDR2 YNNKEL (reference sequence). Losses at the gene ends were 1 base for V and 7 bases for J; bases not matched to a gene: 0. The CDR3 totals 13 residues. This chain's CDR3 is CASSQAGGNEQFF. The DNA for the CDR3 is TGTGCCAGCAGCCAAGCGGGGGGGAATGAGCAGTTCTTC.

The chain has TRBV6-1 and TRBJ1-4; 9 bases line up with TRBD1. This CDR3 has 16 residues. The germline gives CDR1 MNHNS, CDR2 SASEGT. The V segment lost 4 bases and the J segment 8 bases; nucleotides outside the gene matches: 11. The CDR3 is CASSATWTGEGEKLFF. As DNA, the CDR3 is TGTGCCAGCAGTGCGACTTGGACAGGGGAGGGCGAAAAACTGTTTTTT.

The V and J genes are TRBV28 and TRBJ2-7; D is possibly TRBD2 (7 bases). Looked up from germline, CDR1 is MDHEN and CDR2 is SYDVKM. The CDR3 length is 14 residues. The germline V and J ends were trimmed by 5 bases and 8 bases, with 19 bases remaining between them. CDR3: CASSQQGRTSQQYF. CDR3 coding DNA: TGTGCCAGCAGTCAACAGGGTCGGACTAGTCAGCAGTACTTC. The full variable domain, with the rest looked up from reference TRBV28 and TRBJ2-7, is DVKVTQSSRYLVKRTGEKVFLECVQDMDHENMFWYRQDPGLGLRLIYFSYDVKMKEKGDIPEGYSVSREKKERFSLILESASTNQTSMYLCASSQQGRTSQQYFGPGTRLTVT.

DNA of the CDR3: TGTGCCAGCACCTACCTCCACGAGCAGTACTTC. Its protein is CASTYLHEQYF. The rearrangement uses TRBV27 and TRBJ2-7; D remains ambiguous. Germline V CDR1 and CDR2: MNHEY, SMNVEV (reference sequence). Trimming cost V 7 bases and J 5 bases, with 9 bases left between them. CDR3 length: 11 residues.

The genes are TRBV6-5 and TRBJ2-1; TRBD1 agrees at 7 bases. After removal of 5 bases from V and 6 bases from J, the junction contained 7 bases not matched to a gene. The germline gives CDR1 MNHEY, CDR2 SVGAGI. This CDR3 has 14 residues. The CDR3, as DNA: TGTGCCAGCAGTAGCATCGACAGGGCCAATGAGCAGTTCTTC. This codes for CASSSIDRANEQFF.

V gene TRBV7-9 combines with J gene TRBJ2-1; tentatively, D is TRBD2 (5 bases). The V and J ends lost 6 bases and 1 base respectively, with 13 bases between them. The CDR3 has 15 residues. In germline, CDR1 is SEHNR, CDR2 FQNEAQ (reference sequence). CDR3 sequence reads: CASSFPEGSYNEQFF. CDR3 bases: TGTGCCAGCAGTTTCCCCGAGGGTTCCTACAATGAGCAGTTCTTC.

This chain joins TRBV5-1 and TRBJ2-7; 8 bases are shared with TRBD1. Germline lookup yields CDR1 SGHRS and CDR2 YFSETQ. The CDR3 covers 16 residues. J gave up 0 bases and V 4 bases, and 9 bases lay outside the gene matches. The CDR3 DNA reads TGCGCCAGCAGCCCGCAGGGACAGGAGAGCTCCTACGAGCAGTACTTC. This translates into CASSPQGQESSYEQYF.

The chain uses TRBV7-9 and TRBJ2-1; 8 positions match TRBD2. V lost 5 bases and J lost 8; bases outside the gene matches: 11. In germline, CDR1 is SEHNR, CDR2 FQNEAQ (reference sequence). CDR3 length equals 15 residues. Here the CDR3 DNA reads TGTGCCAGCAGCCCGGGGAGCGGGAGCTCCTATGAGCAGTTCTTC. This translates into CASSPGSGSSYEQFF.

The chain employs TRBV30 and TRBJ1-3; 7 bases map to TRBD1. The V and J ends lost 1 base and 4 bases, in that order; junction bases with no gene match: 7. CDR1 GTSNPN and CDR2 SVGIG come from the germline V gene (reference sequence). The CDR3 runs 15 residues. CDR3 loop: CAWSAPPGQGNTIYF. CDR3 nucleotide sequence: TGTGCCTGGAGTGCCCCCCCGGGACAGGGAAACACCATATATTTT.

Only a few counts were recorded for this clone. This chain links TRBV28 with TRBJ1-6; the D gene is possibly TRBD1 (5 bases). CDR3 size: 14 residues. Germline-derived CDR1 and CDR2 are MDHEN and SYDVKM. V dropped 6 bases and J dropped 4 bases, with 10 bases sitting between them. The CDR3 protein is CASSTDSYNSPLHF. For the CDR3, the DNA is TGTGCCAGCAGCACCGACAGTTATAATTCACCCCTCCACTTT.

This clone appeared once. The CDR3 nucleotides read TGTGCCAGCACCGGGACAGGGGTCCCCACTGAAAAACTGTTTTTT. Protein product: CASTGTGVPTEKLFF. J is TRBJ1-4 and V is TRBV28, with TRBD1 matching 10 bases. This CDR3 is built from 15 residues. Per germline, CDR1 MDHEN and CDR2 SYDVKM. V was clipped by 7 bases and J by 7 bases; unmatched bases: 9.

This chain links TRBV4-1 with TRBJ2-1, with a possible D match to TRBD1 (6 bases). V lost 5 bases, J lost 3 bases, and 14 bases lay in between. CDR3 size: 15 residues. Germline lookup yields CDR1 MGHRA and CDR2 YSYEKL. CDR3 in amino acids: CASSLTGTFYNEQFF. CDR3 in DNA: TGCGCCAGCAGCTTAACAGGGACCTTCTACAATGAGCAGTTCTTC.

This clone is a singleton in its sample. The rearrangement uses TRBV4-2 and TRBJ1-6; 8 bases agree with TRBD1. Looked up from germline, CDR1 is LGHNA and CDR2 is YNFKEQ. V trimming: 4 bases; J trimming: 5 bases; junction bases outside the gene matches: 4. The CDR3 has 15 amino acids. The CDR3 DNA reads TGTGCCAGCAGCCCGCAGACAGGGGATAATTCACCCCTCCACTTT. It is translated as CASSPQTGDNSPLHF.

This clone was counted a few times. The chain carries TRBV15 and TRBJ2-3, with TRBD2 identical over 11 bases. Germline V gene sequence: CDR1 LNHNV, CDR2 YYDKDF (reference sequence). The CDR3 is 16 amino acids. V shed 0 bases and J 8 bases; nucleotides not matched to a gene: 7. CDR3 sequence: CATSREASGRSGTQYF. The CDR3 DNA follows: TGTGCCACCAGCAGAGAGGCTAGCGGGAGGTCGGGTACGCAGTATTTT.

This clone was found a few times. The chain uses TRBV5-1 and TRBJ1-1; TRBD1 matches 11 bases. The germline V gene encodes CDR1 SGHRS and CDR2 YFSETQ. This CDR3 is 16 amino acids long. The junction had 7 bases not matched to a gene; V was cut back by 5 bases and J by 1 base. The CDR3 DNA is TGCGCCAGCAGAGGGGACAGGGGGGAGTCGAACACTGAAGCTTTCTTT. It yields the protein CASRGDRGESNTEAFF. Using reference TRBV5-1 and TRBJ1-1 for the parts outside the CDR3, the full variable domain is KAGVTQTPRYLIKTRGQQVTLSCSPISGHRSVSWYQQTPGQGLQFLFEYFSETQRNKGNFPGRFSGRQFSNSRSEMNVSTLELGDSALYLCASRGDRGESNTEAFFGQGTRLTVV.